Below are 13 T cell receptor beta chains sequenced from a single sample in a study of neurological immune-mediated disorders. Each CDR3 protein is one row after TCRdb ran MiXCR on the 5' RACE reads. The sample contains about 66,000 distinct CDR3 sequences, less than 5.5% of which appear only once. What was sequenced was PBMCs. These receptors came from a man between 25 and 39 years old with multiple sclerosis.

This clonotype was counted at least ten times. This chain links TRBV7-6 with TRBJ2-3; D is ambiguous. This CDR3 region has 17 residues. V was clipped by 7 bases and J by 2 bases, with 22 bases between them. The germline CDR1 and CDR2 sequences are SGHVS and FNYEAQ. CDR3 coding DNA: TGTGCCAGCACCAACCCTCTAGGGCAGAAAGCCACAGATACGCAGTATTTT. Translated: CASTNPLGQKATDTQYF.

This clonotype was observed many times. The chain employs TRBV7-9 and TRBJ1-1; 7 bases align to TRBD1. The CDR3 has 15 residues. Per the germline V gene, CDR1 is SEHNR and CDR2 is FQNEAQ (reference sequence). V dropped 1 base and J dropped 1; count of bases not matched to a gene: 3. The CDR3, as DNA: TGTGCCAGCAGCTTAGATGGGACAGCGAACACTGAAGCTTTCTTT. Translation gives CASSLDGTANTEAFF.

As for this clonotype: An end of the junction does not agree with germline; a read error may underlie this. The CDR3, as DNA: TGTGCCAGCAGTTCGGAACGACAGCCCCAGAATTTT. The encoded protein is CASSSERQPQNF. This chain joins TRBV27 and TRBJ1-5; weak D call: TRBD1 (5 bases). Germline CDR1 reads MNHEY; CDR2 reads SMNVEV (reference sequence). This CDR3 is built from 12 residues.

Ten or more counts support this clonotype. The chain is built from TRBV9 and TRBJ1-2; no reliable D call. V was shortened by 0 bases and J by 2 bases, with 5 bases between the two germline ends. This CDR3 has 13 residues. Looked up from germline, CDR1 is SGDLS and CDR2 is YYNGEE. The CDR3 sequence is CASSVDLNYGYTF. The CDR3 coding sequence is TGTGCCAGCAGCGTAGACTTAAACTATGGCTACACCTTC.

Many counts were recorded for this clonotype. The chain has TRBV5-6 and TRBJ2-2, with a tentative D call TRBD1 (5 bases). Germline V lookup: CDR1 SGHDT, CDR2 YYEEEE. V was shortened by 2 bases and J by 4 bases, with 6 bases between the two germline ends. The length of the CDR3 is 13 residues. CDR3 protein: CASSFQGTGELFF. In nucleotides, the CDR3 is TGTGCCAGCAGCTTTCAGGGCACCGGGGAGCTGTTTTTT.

This clonotype was detected only a few times. The rearrangement links TRBV30 to TRBJ2-7; the D is unclear. V shed 5 bases and J shed 3 bases, with 11 bases lying between them. The germline V gene has CDR1 GTSNPN and CDR2 SVGIG (reference sequence). The CDR3 loop spans 12 amino acids. The CDR3 reads CAWAESFYEQYF. The CDR3 bases are TGTGCCTGGGCAGAATCGTTCTACGAGCAGTACTTC.

Concerning this clonotype itself: A clone one base away is much larger, so this may be a read error. The chain is built from TRBV20-1 and TRBJ1-1; D gene unclear. The CDR3 contains 13 residues. From germline, CDR1 is DFQATT and CDR2 SNEGSKA (reference sequence). V dropped 6 bases and J dropped 5 bases, with 16 bases sitting between them. CDR3 nucleotide sequence: TGCAGTGCGTCGGGAAAGGTAGGGACTGAAGCTTTCTTT. Translation: CSASGKVGTEAFF.

Notes on this clonotype: A junction boundary mismatches the germline segment, possibly from a read error. This chain uses TRBV20-1 with TRBJ1-5; 7 positions match TRBD1. This CDR3 has 14 residues. CDR1 DFQATT and CDR2 SNEGSKA come from the germline V gene (reference sequence). The CDR3 loop reads CSATTNRGNQPQNF. CDR3 sequence (DNA): TGCAGTGCTACAACCAACAGGGGCAATCAGCCCCAGAATTTT.

This clonotype was detected ten times or more. The V call is TRBV9, the J call TRBJ1-3; D gene ambiguous. This CDR3 has 12 residues. The germline V gene has CDR1 SGDLS and CDR2 YYNGEE. The V gene lost 4 bases and the J gene lost 3 bases, with 5 bases spanning the gap. CDR3 loop: CASSPGGNTIYF. In nucleotides, the CDR3 is TGTGCCAGCAGCCCGGGTGGAAACACCATATATTTT.

This clonotype was seen ten or more times. The V and J genes are TRBV10-2 and TRBJ2-7; unclear D gene. Trimming stripped 2 bases from V and 3 bases from J, with 5 bases between. Germline V gives CDR1 WSHSY, CDR2 SAAADI. The CDR3 contains 12 residues. The CDR3 DNA reads TGCGCCAGCAGTGAGGACAACTACGAGCAGTACTTC. It specifies CASSEDNYEQYF.

This clonotype has a count of ten or more. CDR3: CASSLRHEGGYTF. The CDR3 nucleotides are TGTGCCAGCAGCTTGAGGCACGAGGGAGGCTACACCTTC. J is TRBJ1-2 and V is TRBV7-9; D uncertain. Germline loops: CDR1 SEHNR, CDR2 FQNEAQ (reference sequence). Trimming removed 3 bases from V and 8 bases from J, with 13 bases in between. This CDR3 has 13 amino acids.

This clonotype was observed at least ten times. The genes are TRBV6-5 and TRBJ1-2, with a possible D match to TRBD1 (5 bases). Per the germline V gene, CDR1 is MNHEY and CDR2 is SVGAGI. This CDR3 contains 12 residues. V gave up 5 bases and J gave up 12 bases, with 16 bases separating them. CDR3 residues: CASSGGGEAHTF. Here the CDR3 DNA reads TGTGCCAGCAGTGGGGGAGGGGAGGCCCACACCTTC.

This clonotype has a handful of counts. The chain links TRBV12-5 to TRBJ1-1; unclear D gene. In germline, CDR1 is LGHNT, CDR2 FRNRAP. This CDR3 comprises 13 residues. The V gene lost 6 bases and the J gene lost 11 bases, with 19 bases spanning the gap. CDR3 loop: CASGDEGGPGAFF. CDR3 bases: TGTGCTAGTGGCGATGAAGGCGGCCCCGGCGCTTTCTTT.